The TCR beta chain described here comes from a study of multiple sclerosis patients with progressive multifocal leukoencephalopathy. Described time point: time of PML onset. T3 blood samples were collected at the time of PML onset. On this clone: Its antigen is undetermined.

The method was immunoSEQ multiplex PCR; TCRdb's version includes in-frame clones alone and lacks a portion of them. The sample contains some 30,000 clones, about 85% of which appear only once. Study conclusions and caveats: Expanded clones at PML onset predated and persisted through natalizumab therapy.

The CDR3 consists of 15 residues. Germline lookup yields CDR1 SGDLS and CDR2 YYNGEE. V trimming: 4 bases; J trimming: 7 bases; junction bases outside the gene matches: 11. V gene TRBV9 combines with J gene TRBJ2-1, with 7 bases aligning to TRBD2. The sequenced sample was PBMCs, obtained from a patient treated with natalizumab. The sequence derives from a woman aged 30 to 39 with progressive multifocal leukoencephalopathy. This CDR3 reads CASSPFAGVRNEQFF. The CDR3 DNA reads TGTGCCAGCAGCCCCTTCGCGGGGGTGAGAAATGAGCAGTTCTTC.